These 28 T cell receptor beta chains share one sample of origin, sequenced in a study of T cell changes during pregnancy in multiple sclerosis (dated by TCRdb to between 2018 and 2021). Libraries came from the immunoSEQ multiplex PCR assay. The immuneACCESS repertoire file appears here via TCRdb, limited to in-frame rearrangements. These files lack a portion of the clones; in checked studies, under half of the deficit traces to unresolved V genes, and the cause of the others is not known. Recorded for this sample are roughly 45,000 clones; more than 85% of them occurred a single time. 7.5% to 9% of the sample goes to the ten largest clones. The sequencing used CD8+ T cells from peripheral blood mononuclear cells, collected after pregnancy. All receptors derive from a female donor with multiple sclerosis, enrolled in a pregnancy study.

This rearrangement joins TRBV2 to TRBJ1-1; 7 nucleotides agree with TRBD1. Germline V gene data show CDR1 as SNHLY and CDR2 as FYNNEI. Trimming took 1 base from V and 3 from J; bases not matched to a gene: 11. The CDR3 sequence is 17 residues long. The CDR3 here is CASSEEGKGARDTEAFF. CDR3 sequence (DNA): TGTGCCAGCAGTGAAGAGGGGAAGGGGGCAAGGGACACTGAAGCTTTCTTT. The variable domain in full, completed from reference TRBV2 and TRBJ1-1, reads EPEVTQTPSHQVTQMGQEVILRCVPISNHLYFYWYRQILGQKVEFLVSFYNNEISEKSEIFDDQFSVERPDGSNFTLKIRSTKLEDSAMYFCASSEEGKGARDTEAFFGQGTRLTVV.

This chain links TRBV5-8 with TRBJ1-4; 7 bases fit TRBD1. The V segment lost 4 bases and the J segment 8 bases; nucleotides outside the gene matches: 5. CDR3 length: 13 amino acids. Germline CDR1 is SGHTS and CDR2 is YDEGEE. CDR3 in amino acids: CASSPTGREKLFF. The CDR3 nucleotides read TGTGCCAGCAGCCCGACAGGGAGGGAAAAACTGTTTTTT.

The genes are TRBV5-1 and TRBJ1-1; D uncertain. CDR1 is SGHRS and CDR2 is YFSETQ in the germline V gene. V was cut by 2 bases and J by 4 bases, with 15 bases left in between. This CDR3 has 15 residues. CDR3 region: CASSFRPTWSTEAFF. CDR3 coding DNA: TGCGCCAGCAGCTTTCGCCCGACTTGGAGCACTGAAGCTTTCTTT.

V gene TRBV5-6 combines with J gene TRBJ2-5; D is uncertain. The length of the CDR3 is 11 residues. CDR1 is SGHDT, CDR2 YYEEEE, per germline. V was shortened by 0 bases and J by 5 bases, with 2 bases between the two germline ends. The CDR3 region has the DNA TGTGCCAGCAGCTTGGCGGAGACCCAGTACTTC. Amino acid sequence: CASSLAETQYF.

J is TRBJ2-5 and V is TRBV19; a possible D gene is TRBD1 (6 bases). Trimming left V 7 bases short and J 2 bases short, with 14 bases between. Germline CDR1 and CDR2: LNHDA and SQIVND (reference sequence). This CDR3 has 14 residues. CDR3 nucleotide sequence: TGTGCCAGTAAGGACAGAGGGCAACAAGAGACCCAGTACTTC. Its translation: CASKDRGQQETQYF.

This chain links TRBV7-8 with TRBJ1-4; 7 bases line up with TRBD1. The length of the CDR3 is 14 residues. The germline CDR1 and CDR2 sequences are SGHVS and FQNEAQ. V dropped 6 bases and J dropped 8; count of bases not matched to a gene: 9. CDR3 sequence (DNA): TGTGCCAGCAGTCCGACAGGGTATAGCGAAAAACTGTTTTTT. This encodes CASSPTGYSEKLFF.

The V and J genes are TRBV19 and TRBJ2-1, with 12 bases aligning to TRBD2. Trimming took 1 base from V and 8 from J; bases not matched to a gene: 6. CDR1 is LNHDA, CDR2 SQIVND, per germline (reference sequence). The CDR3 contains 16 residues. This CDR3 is CASSIVLAGGWDEQFF. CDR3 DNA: TGTGCCAGTAGTATAGTCCTAGCGGGAGGGTGGGATGAGCAGTTCTTC.

The CDR3 region is CASSEGTRAYEQYF. For the CDR3, the DNA is TGTGCCAGCAGTGAAGGGACACGGGCCTACGAGCAGTACTTC. This chain connects TRBV2 to TRBJ2-7; D perhaps matches TRBD1 (5 bases). V was trimmed by 1 base and J by 2 bases, leaving 9 bases between them. This CDR3 contains 14 residues. Germline loops: CDR1 SNHLY, CDR2 FYNNEI.

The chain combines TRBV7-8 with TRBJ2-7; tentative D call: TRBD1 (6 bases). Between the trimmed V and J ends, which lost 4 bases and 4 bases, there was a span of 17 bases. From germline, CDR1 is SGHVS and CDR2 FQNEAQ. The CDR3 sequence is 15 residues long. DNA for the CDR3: TGTGCCAGCAGCTCCCACCAGGGGCCCAGTTACGAGCAGTACTTC. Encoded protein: CASSSHQGPSYEQYF.

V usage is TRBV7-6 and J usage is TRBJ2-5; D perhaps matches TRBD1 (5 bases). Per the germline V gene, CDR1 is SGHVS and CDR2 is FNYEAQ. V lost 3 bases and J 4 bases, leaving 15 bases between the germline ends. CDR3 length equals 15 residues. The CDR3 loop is CASSFAGYSSETQYF. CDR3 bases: TGTGCCAGCAGCTTCGCAGGGTACAGTTCAGAGACCCAGTACTTC.

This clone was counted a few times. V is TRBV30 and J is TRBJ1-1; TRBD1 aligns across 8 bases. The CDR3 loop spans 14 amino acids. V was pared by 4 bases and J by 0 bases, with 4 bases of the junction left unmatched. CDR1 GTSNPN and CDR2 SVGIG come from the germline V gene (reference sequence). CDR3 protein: CAWTDRGLNTEAFF. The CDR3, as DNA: TGTGCCTGGACTGACAGGGGACTGAACACTGAAGCTTTCTTT.

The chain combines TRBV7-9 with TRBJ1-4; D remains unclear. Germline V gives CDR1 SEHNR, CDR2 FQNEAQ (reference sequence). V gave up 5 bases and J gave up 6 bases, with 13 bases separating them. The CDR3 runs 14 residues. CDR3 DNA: TGTGCCAGCAGCCCAGAGCTAGCCGATGAAAAACTGTTTTTT. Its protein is CASSPELADEKLFF.

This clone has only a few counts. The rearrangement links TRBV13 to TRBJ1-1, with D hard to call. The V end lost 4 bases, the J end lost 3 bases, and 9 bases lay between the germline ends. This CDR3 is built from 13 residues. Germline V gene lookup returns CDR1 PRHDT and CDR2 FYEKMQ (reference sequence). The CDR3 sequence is CASSSGFHTEAFF. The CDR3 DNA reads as TGTGCCAGCAGCTCGGGTTTTCACACTGAAGCTTTCTTT. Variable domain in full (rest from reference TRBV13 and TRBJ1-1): AAGVIQSPRHLIKEKRETATLKCYPIPRHDTVYWYQQGPGQDPQFLISFYEKMQSDKGSIPDRFSAQQFSDYHSELNMSSLELGDSALYFCASSSGFHTEAFFGQGTRLTVV.

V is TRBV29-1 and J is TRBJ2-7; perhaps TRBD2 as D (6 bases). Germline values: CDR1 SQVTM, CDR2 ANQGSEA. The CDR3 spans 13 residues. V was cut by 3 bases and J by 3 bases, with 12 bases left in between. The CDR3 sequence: CSVEWTGVYEQYF. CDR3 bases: TGCAGCGTTGAGTGGACGGGAGTCTACGAGCAGTACTTC.

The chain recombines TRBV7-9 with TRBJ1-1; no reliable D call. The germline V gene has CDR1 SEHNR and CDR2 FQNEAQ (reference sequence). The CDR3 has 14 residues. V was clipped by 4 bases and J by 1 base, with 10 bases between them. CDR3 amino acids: CASSYEYSNTEAFF. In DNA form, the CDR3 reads TGTGCCAGCAGCTACGAATACTCGAACACTGAAGCTTTCTTT.

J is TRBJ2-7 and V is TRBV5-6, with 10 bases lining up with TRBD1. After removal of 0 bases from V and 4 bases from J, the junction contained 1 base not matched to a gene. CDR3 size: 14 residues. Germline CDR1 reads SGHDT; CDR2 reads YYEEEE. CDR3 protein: CASSLGQGAYEQYF. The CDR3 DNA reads TGTGCCAGCAGCTTGGGACAGGGGGCTTACGAGCAGTACTTC.

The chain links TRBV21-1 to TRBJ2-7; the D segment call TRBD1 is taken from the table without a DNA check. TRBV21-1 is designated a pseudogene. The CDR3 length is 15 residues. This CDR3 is CASPKRTGDPNEQYF. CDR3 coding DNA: TGTGCCAGCCCTAAACGGACAGGGGATCCCAACGAGCAGTACTTC.

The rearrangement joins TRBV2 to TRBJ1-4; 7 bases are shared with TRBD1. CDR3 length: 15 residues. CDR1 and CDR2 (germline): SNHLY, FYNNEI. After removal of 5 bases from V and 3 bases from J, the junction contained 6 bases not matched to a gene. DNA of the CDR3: TGTGCCAGCAGTTCCAGGACAGGACCTAATGAAAAACTGTTTTTT. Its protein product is CASSSRTGPNEKLFF.

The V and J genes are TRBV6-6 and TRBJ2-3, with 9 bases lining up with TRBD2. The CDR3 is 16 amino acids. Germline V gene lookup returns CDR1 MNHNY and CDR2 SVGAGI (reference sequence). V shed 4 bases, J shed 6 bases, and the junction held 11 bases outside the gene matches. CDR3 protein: CASSFRLAAGADTQYF. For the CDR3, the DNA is TGTGCCAGCAGTTTCCGACTAGCGGCTGGGGCGGATACGCAGTATTTT.

In DNA, the CDR3 is TGTGCCAGCAGTTTCGGCGGGAGGGTTTACAATGAGCAGTTCTTC. Translated, it gives CASSFGGRVYNEQFF. V gene TRBV27 combines with J gene TRBJ2-1; 9 nucleotides align to TRBD2. This CDR3 is built from 15 residues. The J segment lost 4 bases and the V segment lost 3 bases, leaving 4 bases of the junction unmatched. Germline CDR1 MNHEY, CDR2 SMNVEV (reference sequence).

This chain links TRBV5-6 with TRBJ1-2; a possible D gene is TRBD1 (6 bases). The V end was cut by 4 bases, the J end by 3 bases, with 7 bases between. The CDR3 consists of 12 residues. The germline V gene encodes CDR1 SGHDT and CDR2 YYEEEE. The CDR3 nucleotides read TGTGCCAGCAGCGAGGGGGACTATGGCTACACCTTC. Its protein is CASSEGDYGYTF.

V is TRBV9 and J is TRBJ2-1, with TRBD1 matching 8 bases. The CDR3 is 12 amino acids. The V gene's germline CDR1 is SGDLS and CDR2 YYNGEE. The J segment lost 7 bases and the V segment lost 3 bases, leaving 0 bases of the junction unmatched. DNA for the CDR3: TGTGCCAGCAGCGGGACAGGGAATGAGCAGTTCTTC. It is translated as CASSGTGNEQFF.

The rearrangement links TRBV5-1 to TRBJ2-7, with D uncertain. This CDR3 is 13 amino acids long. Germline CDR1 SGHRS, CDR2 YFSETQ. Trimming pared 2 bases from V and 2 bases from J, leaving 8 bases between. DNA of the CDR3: TGCGCCAGCAGCTTAACGAGCACCTACGAGCAGTACTTC. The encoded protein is CASSLTSTYEQYF.

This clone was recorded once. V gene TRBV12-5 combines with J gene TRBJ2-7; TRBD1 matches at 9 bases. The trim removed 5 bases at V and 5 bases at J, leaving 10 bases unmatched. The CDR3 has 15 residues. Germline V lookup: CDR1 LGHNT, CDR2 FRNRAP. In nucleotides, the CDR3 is TGTGCTAGTGGTCCGGGACAGGGTGTAGCCAACGAGCAGTACTTC. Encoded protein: CASGPGQGVANEQYF.

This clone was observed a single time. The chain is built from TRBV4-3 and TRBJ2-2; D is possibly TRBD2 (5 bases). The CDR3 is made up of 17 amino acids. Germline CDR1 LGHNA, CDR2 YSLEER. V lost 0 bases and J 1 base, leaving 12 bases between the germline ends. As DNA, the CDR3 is TGCGCCAGCAGCCAAGATTTAGGACTCCTGAACACCGGGGAGCTGTTTTTT. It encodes CASSQDLGLLNTGELFF.

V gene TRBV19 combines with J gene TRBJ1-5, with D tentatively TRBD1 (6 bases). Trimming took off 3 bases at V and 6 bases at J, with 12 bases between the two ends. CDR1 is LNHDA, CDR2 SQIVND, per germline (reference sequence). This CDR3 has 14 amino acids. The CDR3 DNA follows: TGTGCCAGTAGTATCCGGCAGGGGACTCAGCCCCAGCATTTT. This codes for CASSIRQGTQPQHF.

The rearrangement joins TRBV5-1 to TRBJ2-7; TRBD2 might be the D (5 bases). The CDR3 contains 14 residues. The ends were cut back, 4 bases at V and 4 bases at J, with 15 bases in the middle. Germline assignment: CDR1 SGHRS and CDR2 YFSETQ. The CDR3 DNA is TGCGCCAGCAGCGGCCGGGAACCCGAATACGAGCAGTACTTC. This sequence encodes CASSGREPEYEQYF.

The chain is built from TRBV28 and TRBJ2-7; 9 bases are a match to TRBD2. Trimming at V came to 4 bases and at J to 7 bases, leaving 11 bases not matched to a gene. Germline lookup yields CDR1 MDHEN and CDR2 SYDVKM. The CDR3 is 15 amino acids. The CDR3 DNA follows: TGTGCCAGCAGTTCGACCGCTAGCGGGGCGGGGGAGCAGTACTTC. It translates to CASSSTASGAGEQYF.